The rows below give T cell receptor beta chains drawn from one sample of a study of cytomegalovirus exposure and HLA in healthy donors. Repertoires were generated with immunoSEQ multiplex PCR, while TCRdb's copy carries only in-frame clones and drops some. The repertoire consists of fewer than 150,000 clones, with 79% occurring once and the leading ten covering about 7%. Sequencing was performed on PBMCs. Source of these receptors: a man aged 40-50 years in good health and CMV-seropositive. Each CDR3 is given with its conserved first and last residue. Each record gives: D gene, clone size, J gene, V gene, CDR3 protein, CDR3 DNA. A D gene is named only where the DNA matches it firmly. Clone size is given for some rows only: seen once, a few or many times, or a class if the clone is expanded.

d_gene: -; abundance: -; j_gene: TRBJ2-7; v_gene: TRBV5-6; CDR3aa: CASSPWGTKYYEQYF; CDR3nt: TGTGCCAGCAGCCCCTGGGGGACAAAATACTACGAGCAGTACTTC
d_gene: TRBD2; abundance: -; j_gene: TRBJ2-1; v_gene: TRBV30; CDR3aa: CAWNVLAGGDEQFF; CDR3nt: TGTGCCTGGAACGTACTAGCGGGAGGCGATGAGCAGTTCTTC
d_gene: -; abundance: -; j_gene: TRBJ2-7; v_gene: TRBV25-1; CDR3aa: CASSQTDTYEQYF; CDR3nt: TGTGCCAGCAGTCAGACAGATACCTACGAGCAGTACTTC
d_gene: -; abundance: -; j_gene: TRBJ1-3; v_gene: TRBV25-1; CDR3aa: CASTSSGNTIYF; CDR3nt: TGTGCCAGCACTTCTTCTGGAAACACCATATATTTT
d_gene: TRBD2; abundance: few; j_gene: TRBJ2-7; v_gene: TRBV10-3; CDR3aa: CASSYTREAGDNEQYF; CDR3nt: TGTGCCAGCAGTTACACGCGAGAGGCGGGAGATAACGAGCAGTACTTC
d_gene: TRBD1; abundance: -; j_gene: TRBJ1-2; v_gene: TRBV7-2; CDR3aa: CASSLNQGADYGYTF; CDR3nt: TGTGCCAGCAGCTTAAATCAGGGGGCAGACTATGGCTACACCTTC
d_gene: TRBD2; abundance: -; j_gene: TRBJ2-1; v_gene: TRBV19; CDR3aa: CASRTSGRYNEQFF; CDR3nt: TGTGCCAGTAGGACTAGCGGGAGGTACAATGAGCAGTTCTTC
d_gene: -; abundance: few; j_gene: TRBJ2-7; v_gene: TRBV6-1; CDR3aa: CASSDQMTESSYEQYF; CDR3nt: TGTGCCAGCAGTGACCAAATGACGGAGAGCTCCTACGAGCAGTACTTC
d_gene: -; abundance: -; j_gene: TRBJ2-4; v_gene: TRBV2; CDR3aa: CASSEAQDLNIQYF; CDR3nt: TGTGCCAGCAGTGAAGCGCAGGACTTAAACATTCAGTACTTC
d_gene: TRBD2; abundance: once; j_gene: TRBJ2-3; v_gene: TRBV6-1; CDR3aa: CASSVGGARTDTQYF; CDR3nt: TGTGCCAGCAGTGTCGGGGGGGCGCGTACAGATACGCAGTATTTT
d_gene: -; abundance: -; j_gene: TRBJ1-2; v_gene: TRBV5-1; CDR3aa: CASSLAGGSGYTF; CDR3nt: TGCGCCAGCAGCTTGGCGGGAGGGTCTGGCTACACCTTC
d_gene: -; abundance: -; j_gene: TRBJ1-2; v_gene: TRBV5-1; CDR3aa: CASSLEGLASGYTF; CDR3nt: TGCGCCAGCAGCTTGGAGGGGCTCGCCAGCGGCTACACCTTC
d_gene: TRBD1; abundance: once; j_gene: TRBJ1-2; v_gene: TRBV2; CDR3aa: CASRGQGLGYTF; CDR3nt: TGTGCCAGCAGGGGACAGGGTCTAGGCTACACCTTC
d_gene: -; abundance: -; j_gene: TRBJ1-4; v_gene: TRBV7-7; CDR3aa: CASSLSGGRGTNEKLFF; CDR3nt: TGTGCTAGCAGCTTATCAGGCGGGCGGGGAACTAATGAAAAACTGTTTTTT
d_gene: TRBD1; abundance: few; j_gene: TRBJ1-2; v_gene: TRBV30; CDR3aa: CAWNPTGDPLGYTF; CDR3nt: TGTGCCTGGAACCCGACAGGGGACCCCCTAGGCTACACCTTC
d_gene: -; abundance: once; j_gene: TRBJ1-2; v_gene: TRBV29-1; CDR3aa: CSVVPGVGYGYTF; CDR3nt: TGCAGCGTTGTTCCAGGGGTGGGCTATGGCTACACCTTC
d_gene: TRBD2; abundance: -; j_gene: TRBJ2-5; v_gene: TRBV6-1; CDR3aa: CASSEWPSGRGGETQYF; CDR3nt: TGTGCCAGCAGTGAATGGCCTAGCGGGAGAGGAGGAGAGACCCAGTACTTC